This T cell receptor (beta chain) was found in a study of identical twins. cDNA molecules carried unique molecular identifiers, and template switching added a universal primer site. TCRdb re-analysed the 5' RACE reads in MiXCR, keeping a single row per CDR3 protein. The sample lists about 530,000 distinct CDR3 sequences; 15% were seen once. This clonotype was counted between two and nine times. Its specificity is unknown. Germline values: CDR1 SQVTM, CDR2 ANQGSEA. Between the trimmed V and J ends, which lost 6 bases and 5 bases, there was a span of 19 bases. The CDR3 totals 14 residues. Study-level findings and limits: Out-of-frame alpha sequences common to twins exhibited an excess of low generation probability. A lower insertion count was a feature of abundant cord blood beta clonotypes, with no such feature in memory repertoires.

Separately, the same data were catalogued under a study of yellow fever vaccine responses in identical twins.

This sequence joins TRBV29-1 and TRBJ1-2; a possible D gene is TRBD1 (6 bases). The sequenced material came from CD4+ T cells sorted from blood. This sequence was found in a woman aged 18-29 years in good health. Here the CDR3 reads CSVEPSGTPYGYTF. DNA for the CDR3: TGCAGCGTGGAACCCTCCGGGACACCTTATGGCTACACCTTC.